This passage covers 9 T cell receptor beta chains from one sample sequenced in a study of blood T cell repertoires in COVID-19. Generated by immunoSEQ multiplex PCR, the TCRdb table keeps only in-frame clones and is missing some. The table includes 90,000 to 120,000 clones, 75% to 90% detected once. Sequences were obtained from peripheral blood. The receptors derive from a woman aged 80 or older with acute or convalescent COVID-19.

The chain has TRBV5-8 and TRBJ2-7; a weak D match, TRBD1 (6 bases). Trimming pared 0 bases from V and 2 bases from J, leaving 12 bases between. The CDR3 has 15 amino acids. Germline assignment: CDR1 SGHTS and CDR2 YDEGEE. This chain's CDR3 is CASSLEWTAAYEQYF. CDR3 bases: TGTGCCAGCAGCTTGGAGTGGACAGCCGCCTACGAGCAGTACTTC.

The chain carries TRBV5-6 and TRBJ1-5; D remains ambiguous. Germline V lookup: CDR1 SGHDT, CDR2 YYEEEE. This CDR3 contains 14 residues. The V end was cut by 4 bases, the J end by 1 base, with 9 bases between. The CDR3 here is CASSNRESNQPQHF. The CDR3 DNA sequence: TGTGCCAGCAGCAATCGGGAGAGCAATCAGCCCCAGCATTTT. The full variable domain, completed using reference TRBV5-6 and TRBJ1-5, is DAGVTQSPTHLIKTRGQQVTLRCSPKSGHDTVSWYQQALGQGPQFIFQYYEEEERQRGNFPDRFSGHQFPNYSSELNVNALLLGDSALYLCASSNRESNQPQHFGDGTRLSIL.

The chain uses TRBV9 and TRBJ1-6, with 7 nucleotides matching TRBD1. The V gene end was trimmed by 3 bases and the J gene end by 8 bases; junction bases not matched to a gene: 8. Germline V gene lookup returns CDR1 SGDLS and CDR2 YYNGEE. The CDR3 has 15 amino acids. CDR3 region: CASSGPGTAYSPLHF. The CDR3 DNA reads TGTGCCAGCAGCGGTCCGGGGACAGCGTATTCACCCCTCCACTTT.

V and J are TRBV7-2 and TRBJ2-3; 9 bases align to TRBD1. V shed 4 bases, J shed 7 bases, and the junction held 6 bases outside the gene matches. The CDR3 length is 14 residues. CDR1 is SGHTA, CDR2 FQGNSA, per germline. The CDR3 nucleotides are TGTGCCAGCAGCTCCGGACAGGGGAGCAATACGCAGTATTTT. Residues: CASSSGQGSNTQYF.

The V gene is TRBV3-1 (or the pseudogene TRBV3-2), the J gene TRBJ2-5, with 12 bases lining up with TRBD2. CDR1 is LGHDT, CDR2 YNNKEL, per germline (reference sequence). With V trimmed by 4 bases and J by 1 base, 10 bases remained unmatched. The CDR3 spans 18 residues. The CDR3 spells CASSRSNQTSGGQETQYF. CDR3 DNA sequence: TGTGCCAGCAGCCGATCGAACCAGACTAGCGGGGGCCAAGAGACCCAGTACTTC.

The chain links TRBV28 to TRBJ2-7, with TRBD1 as a possible D gene (6 bases). CDR1 and CDR2 from the germline V gene are MDHEN and SYDVKM. The CDR3 loop spans 14 amino acids. The V end lost 5 bases, the J end lost 1 base, and 12 bases lay between the germline ends. The CDR3: CASSAGVWSYEQYF. Written as DNA, the CDR3 is TGTGCCAGCAGTGCAGGGGTCTGGTCCTACGAGCAGTACTTC.

This chain connects TRBV6-5 to TRBJ1-2; TRBD1 matches 9 bases. CDR3 length equals 15 residues. Per germline, CDR1 MNHEY and CDR2 SVGAGI. Unmatched junction bases numbered 3, after V lost 0 bases and J lost 4 bases. The CDR3 DNA reads as TGTGCCAGCAGTTACTCGGACAGGGGCCCCTATGGCTACACCTTC. Its protein is CASSYSDRGPYGYTF.

The chain couples TRBV7-2 to TRBJ2-5, with TRBD2 identical over 9 bases. Germline assignment: CDR1 SGHTA and CDR2 FQGNSA. This CDR3 is 16 amino acids long. The V segment lost 4 bases and the J segment 4 bases; nucleotides outside the gene matches: 10. The CDR3 DNA sequence: TGTGCCAGCAGCTCTGGCAAGCGGGGGGCTATAGAGACCCAGTACTTC. Translating gives CASSSGKRGAIETQYF.

V and J are TRBV12-3 or TRBV12-4 and TRBJ1-2; D unclear. This CDR3 comprises 13 residues. The germline V and J ends were trimmed by 0 bases and 14 bases, with 16 bases remaining between them. The CDR3: CASSLAGILSGTF. The CDR3, as DNA: TGTGCCAGCAGTTTAGCAGGGATTTTAAGCGGGACCTTC.